A single sample is the source of the 32 T cell receptor beta chains below, sequenced in a study of T-cell memory formation after mild COVID-19. MiXCR, run by TCRdb on the 5' RACE reads, gives a single entry per CDR3 protein. The repertoire holds under 300,000 distinct CDR3 sequences, 8% to 9.5% seen once, with roughly 21% in the top ten. Input material: PBMCs or a T cell subset sorted from them (not recorded which). These TCRs come from a man between 18 and 29 years old who had mild COVID-19 (a few samples of this study predate the infection). Cell type and time point are not known.

This clonotype was found many times. The chain recombines TRBV6-2 or TRBV6-3 with TRBJ2-2; weak D call: TRBD1 (6 bases). The CDR3 covers 16 residues. The V and J ends lost 6 bases and 4 bases respectively, with 18 bases between them. Germline CDR1 MNHEY, CDR2 SVGEGT. The CDR3 coding sequence is TGTGCCAGCAGGAGACTGGGGGCGCCGGGCACCGGGGAGCTGTTTTTT. Translation gives CASRRLGAPGTGELFF.

This clonotype has a count of ten or more. The chain uses TRBV2 and TRBJ2-6; possible D gene TRBD1, 6 bases. The V end lost 6 bases, the J end lost 0 bases, and 9 bases lay between the germline ends. The CDR3 consists of 15 residues. The germline V gene has CDR1 SNHLY and CDR2 FYNNEI. CDR3 in amino acids: CASSRDNSGANVLTF. The CDR3 DNA reads as TGTGCCAGCAGCCGGGACAACTCTGGGGCCAACGTCCTGACTTTC.

The J gene is TRBJ2-1, the V gene TRBV24-1, with 9 bases that match TRBD1. The V gene's germline CDR1 is KGHDR and CDR2 SFDVKD. With V trimmed by 3 bases and J by 6 bases, 5 bases remained unmatched. The CDR3 consists of 15 residues. CDR3 DNA: TGTGCCACCAGTGATACAGGGGGCCGGTCCAATGAGCAGTTCTTC. This sequence encodes CATSDTGGRSNEQFF.

The table lists this clonotype with a few counts. V and J are TRBV4-3 and TRBJ1-4, with 9 bases fitting TRBD1. Per germline, CDR1 LGHNA and CDR2 YSLEER. Trimming at V came to 1 base and at J to 8 bases, leaving 8 bases not matched to a gene. The CDR3 runs 16 residues. This CDR3 is CASSQGVGQGSEKLFF. In nucleotides, the CDR3 is TGCGCCAGCAGCCAAGGTGTGGGACAGGGAAGCGAAAAACTGTTTTTT.

This clonotype was detected a few times. This chain connects TRBV19 to TRBJ1-5, with D perhaps TRBD1 (6 bases). Trimming shortened V by 3 bases and J by 7 bases, and 13 bases separated the two germline ends. CDR3 length equals 14 residues. Germline V gene sequence: CDR1 LNHDA, CDR2 SQIVND (reference sequence). CDR3 sequence: CASSIEGGGQPQHF. The CDR3 DNA reads TGTGCCAGTAGTATCGAGGGGGGCGGGCAGCCCCAGCATTTT.

This clonotype has more than one count but fewer than ten. The rearrangement joins TRBV5-5 to TRBJ1-1; 7 bases line up with TRBD1. The V segment lost 0 bases and the J segment 0 bases; nucleotides outside the gene matches: 2. Germline V lookup: CDR1 SGHKS, CDR2 YYEKEE (reference sequence). This CDR3 is built from 15 residues. DNA for the CDR3: TGTGCCAGCAGCTTGGGGCAGGGGGTGAACACTGAAGCTTTCTTT. This gives the protein CASSLGQGVNTEAFF.

This clonotype was found many times. The J gene is TRBJ2-3, the V gene TRBV20-1; TRBD2 matches 13 bases. V was clipped by 4 bases and J by 1 base; unmatched bases: 8. The CDR3 contains 17 residues. Germline-derived CDR1 and CDR2 are DFQATT and SNEGSKA (reference sequence). This chain's CDR3 is CSATTSGGKSGTDTQYF. The CDR3 DNA is TGCAGTGCTACGACTAGCGGGGGGAAAAGTGGCACAGATACGCAGTATTTT.

V usage is TRBV4-2 and J usage is TRBJ2-2; 15 nucleotides match TRBD2. Trimming at V came to 0 bases and at J to 4 bases, leaving 3 bases not matched to a gene. The CDR3 covers 18 residues. The V gene's germline CDR1 is LGHNA and CDR2 YNFKEQ. CDR3: CASSQDGTSGGPTGELFF. The DNA for the CDR3 is TGTGCCAGCAGCCAAGATGGGACTAGCGGGGGGCCCACCGGGGAGCTGTTTTTT.

This clonotype was counted a few times. The chain uses TRBV7-3 and TRBJ1-2; TRBD1 matches 8 bases. The CDR3 sequence is 15 residues long. Germline V gene data show CDR1 as SGHTA and CDR2 as FQGTGA. After removal of 5 bases from V and 5 bases from J, the junction contained 10 bases not matched to a gene. This chain's CDR3 is CASSPDRGGRYGYTF. DNA of the CDR3: TGTGCCAGCAGCCCCGACAGGGGAGGGCGGTATGGCTACACCTTC.

The chain combines TRBV5-6 with TRBJ2-7; TRBD1 agrees at 8 bases. With V trimmed by 5 bases and J by 6 bases, 7 bases remained unmatched. The length of the CDR3 is 13 residues. Germline-derived CDR1 and CDR2 are SGHDT and YYEEEE. The CDR3 here is CASRNQGASEQYF. CDR3 nucleotides: TGTGCCAGCAGGAATCAGGGGGCGTCCGAGCAGTACTTC.

In DNA form, the CDR3 reads TGTGCCACCAGTAACCCCGGGACTAGCGGGATTCGGCAGTTCTTC. This translates into CATSNPGTSGIRQFF. This chain links TRBV24-1 with TRBJ2-1; TRBD2 aligns across 13 bases. Germline V gene data show CDR1 as KGHDR and CDR2 as SFDVKD. This CDR3 is 15 amino acids long. Trimming removed 6 bases from V and 12 bases from J; junction bases left unmatched: 10.

The chain is built from TRBV18 and TRBJ2-3; 10 nucleotides align to TRBD2. This CDR3 has 16 residues. With V trimmed by 0 bases and J by 1 base, 1 base remained unmatched. Germline loops: CDR1 KGHSH, CDR2 LQKENI. CDR3 DNA sequence: TGTGCCAGCTCACCACCGGGGACTAGCGGCACAGATACGCAGTATTTT. Translating gives CASSPPGTSGTDTQYF.

V usage is TRBV5-1 and J usage is TRBJ2-7; 7 positions agree with TRBD1. This CDR3 spans 14 amino acids. Losses at the gene ends were 0 bases for V and 5 bases for J; bases not matched to a gene: 5. Germline V lookup: CDR1 SGHRS, CDR2 YFSETQ. This CDR3 reads CASSLGQGIDEQYF. In DNA form, the CDR3 reads TGCGCCAGCAGCTTGGGACAGGGTATCGACGAGCAGTACTTC. The full variable domain, with the rest looked up from reference TRBV5-1 and TRBJ2-7, is KAGVTQTPRYLIKTRGQQVTLSCSPISGHRSVSWYQQTPGQGLQFLFEYFSETQRNKGNFPGRFSGRQFSNSRSEMNVSTLELGDSALYLCASSLGQGIDEQYFGPGTRLTVT.

This clonotype was picked up a small number of times. The chain links TRBV7-8 to TRBJ2-1, with D unresolved. Germline values: CDR1 SGHVS, CDR2 FQNEAQ. This CDR3 region has 15 residues. V was cut by 5 bases and J by 8 bases, with 19 bases left in between. The CDR3 sequence: CASSLNVAAKDEQFF. The CDR3 DNA follows: TGTGCCAGCAGCCTAAATGTGGCGGCCAAAGATGAGCAGTTCTTC.

The rearrangement joins TRBV11-2 to TRBJ2-7; 11 nucleotides match TRBD1. V was pared by 0 bases and J by 2 bases, with 6 bases of the junction left unmatched. The CDR3 is made up of 17 amino acids. Germline V gene sequence: CDR1 SGHAT, CDR2 FQNNGV. The CDR3 loop reads CASSLDPRTGGPYEQYV. CDR3 DNA sequence: TGTGCCAGCAGCTTAGATCCTCGGACAGGGGGCCCCTACGAGCAGTACGTC.

This clonotype was found many times. The rearrangement uses TRBV27 and TRBJ2-5; D perhaps matches TRBD1 (5 bases). The germline V and J ends were trimmed by 0 bases and 3 bases, with 8 bases remaining between them. The CDR3 loop spans 14 amino acids. CDR1 and CDR2 (germline): MNHEY, SMNVEV (reference sequence). The CDR3 reads CASSLSRREETQYF. The CDR3, as DNA: TGTGCCAGCAGTTTATCCCGCAGGGAAGAGACCCAGTACTTC.

The chain uses TRBV6-5 and TRBJ2-7, with 10 bases matching TRBD2. This CDR3 spans 14 amino acids. Trimming took 6 bases from V and 6 from J; bases not matched to a gene: 8. Looked up from germline, CDR1 is MNHEY and CDR2 is SVGAGI. The DNA for the CDR3 is TGTGCCAGCAGCCCCGGGACTAGCGTCGGCGAGCAGTACTTC. Its translation is CASSPGTSVGEQYF.

This clonotype was seen a single time. The chain recombines TRBV6-6 with TRBJ1-1; 9 bases fit TRBD1. CDR1 and CDR2 from the germline V gene are MNHNY and SVGAGI (reference sequence). Losses at the gene ends were 5 bases for V and 11 bases for J; bases not matched to a gene: 6. The CDR3 loop spans 12 amino acids. The DNA of the CDR3 is TGTGCCAGCAGTGGGGGACAGGGCACGGCTTTCTTT. It encodes CASSGGQGTAFF.

This clonotype was detected a few times. The rearrangement joins TRBV28 to TRBJ1-5; no clear D. The CDR3 is made up of 13 amino acids. Between the trimmed V and J ends, which lost 7 bases and 12 bases, there was a span of 19 bases. In germline, CDR1 is MDHEN, CDR2 SYDVKM. The CDR3 protein is CASIGVGLPSQHF. In nucleotides, the CDR3 is TGTGCCAGCATCGGCGTTGGATTGCCGAGCCAGCATTTT.

There are a few counts of this clonotype. The junction departs from germline at one end; a sequencing error may be responsible. This chain links TRBV5-1 with TRBJ2-1; TRBD2 might be the D (5 bases). Germline V lookup: CDR1 SGHRS, CDR2 YFSETQ. The CDR3 consists of 14 residues. The CDR3: CASRPPDSDNEQFF. The CDR3 DNA reads TGCGCCAGCAGGCCTCCGGACTCCGACAATGAGCAGTTCTTC.

This clonotype was recorded a few times. The chain is built from TRBV5-1 and TRBJ1-1; D is undetermined. The CDR3 is 15 residues long. Germline V CDR1 and CDR2: SGHRS, YFSETQ. Trimming removed 3 bases from V and 3 bases from J, with 15 bases in between. The CDR3 spells CASSSRQAADTEAFF. The CDR3 region has the DNA TGCGCCAGCAGCTCTCGTCAGGCAGCGGACACTGAAGCTTTCTTT.

This clonotype was seen a handful of times. At one of its ends the junction is not consistent with the germline gene, which may arise from a read error. V is TRBV7-6 and J is TRBJ2-1; TRBD2 aligns across 8 bases. The V gene's germline CDR1 is SGHVS and CDR2 FNYEAQ. CDR3 length: 13 amino acids. CDR3 protein: CASSLAGGGEQFF. The CDR3 nucleotides read TGTGCCAGCAGCCTAGCGGGCGGGGGTGAGCAGTTCTTC.

V usage is TRBV7-9 and J usage is TRBJ1-2, with D hard to call. Germline V CDR1 and CDR2: SEHNR, FQNEAQ (reference sequence). Trimming left V 1 base short and J 2 bases short, with 8 bases between. This CDR3 has 14 residues. CDR3 DNA: TGTGCCAGCAGCTTAGGGGCAGAGAACTATGGCTACACCTTC. Residues: CASSLGAENYGYTF.

There are many counts of this clonotype. For the CDR3, the DNA is TGCGCCAGCAGCACCATGGGACAGGGGCAAAACATTCAGTACTTC. Residues: CASSTMGQGQNIQYF. V and J are TRBV5-1 and TRBJ2-4; TRBD1 matches 10 bases. The germline V gene encodes CDR1 SGHRS and CDR2 YFSETQ. Trimming removed 4 bases from V and 5 bases from J; junction bases left unmatched: 6. The CDR3 length is 15 residues.

This clonotype was seen at least ten times. The chain couples TRBV18 to TRBJ2-7; perhaps TRBD1 as D (6 bases). V lost 5 bases and J 6 bases, leaving 14 bases between the germline ends. The germline V gene encodes CDR1 KGHSH and CDR2 LQKENI. This CDR3 region has 13 residues. The CDR3 coding sequence is TGTGCCAGCTCAAGATCGGACAGTTCCGAGCAGTACGTC. It specifies CASSRSDSSEQYV.

This clonotype came up a few times. This chain uses TRBV3-1 with TRBJ2-3; TRBD1 is a possible D gene (6 bases). This CDR3 has 16 residues. The germline V gene encodes CDR1 LGHDT and CDR2 YNNKEL (reference sequence). V lost 2 bases and J lost 2, with 14 bases in between. The CDR3 here is CASSQRVAGDTDTQYF. CDR3 DNA: TGTGCCAGCAGCCAAAGGGTCGCAGGGGACACAGATACGCAGTATTTT.

This clonotype was detected only a few times. This chain uses TRBV9 with TRBJ2-3; tentatively, D is TRBD2 (7 bases). This CDR3 is 15 amino acids long. Germline-derived CDR1 and CDR2 are SGDLS and YYNGEE. The V gene lost 4 bases and the J gene lost 0 bases, with 12 bases spanning the gap. The CDR3 DNA sequence: TGTGCCAGCAGCAAAGGGGGGGAAAGCACAGATACGCAGTATTTT. As protein: CASSKGGESTDTQYF.

A few counts support this clonotype. For the CDR3, the DNA is TGCAGTGCTCCCCTCGGTGGCACAGATACGCAGTATTTT. This codes for CSAPLGGTDTQYF. The genes are TRBV20-1 and TRBJ2-3; D uncertain. The V gene lost 5 bases and the J gene lost 1 base, with 10 bases spanning the gap. This CDR3 comprises 13 residues. Looked up from germline, CDR1 is DFQATT and CDR2 is SNEGSKA (reference sequence).

The table lists this clonotype with a few counts. The chain combines TRBV2 with TRBJ2-7, with unresolved D. The CDR3 loop spans 14 amino acids. Germline V gives CDR1 SNHLY, CDR2 FYNNEI. V lost 7 bases and J lost 2, with 15 bases in between. Here the CDR3 reads CASKGVTRAYEQYV. CDR3 nucleotide sequence: TGTGCCAGCAAAGGTGTGACGCGAGCCTACGAGCAGTACGTC.

J is TRBJ1-1 and V is TRBV5-1; D gene uncertain. CDR1 SGHRS and CDR2 YFSETQ come from the germline V gene. CDR3 size: 14 residues. V was cut by 0 bases and J by 4 bases, with 10 bases left in between. CDR3 residues: CASSLAGDSTEAFF. CDR3 DNA: TGCGCCAGCAGCTTGGCCGGGGATTCCACTGAAGCTTTCTTT.

This clonotype has at least ten counts. The chain links TRBV9 to TRBJ1-5; D possibly corresponds to TRBD1 (5 bases). In germline, CDR1 is SGDLS, CDR2 YYNGEE. V was clipped by 3 bases and J by 7 bases, with 17 bases between them. The CDR3 length is 15 residues. For the CDR3, the DNA is TGTGCCAGCAGCGGGGGGGACGCCCCAATCCAGCCCCAGCATTTT. Protein: CASSGGDAPIQPQHF.

V and J are TRBV6-6 and TRBJ2-7; D remains unclear. The CDR3 has 16 amino acids. The V end was cut by 6 bases, the J end by 6 bases, with 24 bases between. Germline-derived CDR1 and CDR2 are MNHNY and SVGAGI (reference sequence). In nucleotides, the CDR3 is TGTGCCAGCAGACCCCCCCGTTCCCGGCCTAACGGCGAGCAGTACTTC. As protein: CASRPPRSRPNGEQYF.